This T cell receptor beta chain derives from a study of cytomegalovirus exposure and HLA in healthy donors. The PCR contained 60 Vbeta and 13 Jbeta primers. Libraries were prepared by immunoSEQ multiplex PCR; TCRdb keeps only in-frame clonotypes and omits some of them. Among some 150,000 clones, under 80% were seen once, and the ten largest hold 3.5% to 5.5%. The sequence came from a man between 40 and 49 years old in good health and CMV-seronegative. The sequenced sample consisted of PBMCs.

CDR3: CASSLRQGDQPQHF. In DNA, the CDR3 is TGTGCCAGCAGTTTGAGACAGGGAGATCAGCCCCAGCATTTT. The genes are TRBV28 and TRBJ1-5; 7 bases are a match to TRBD1. This CDR3 is 14 amino acids long. The junction had 4 bases not matched to a gene; V was cut back by 3 bases and J by 5 bases. Germline lookup yields CDR1 MDHEN and CDR2 SYDVKM.